Here is one TCR beta chain with its context. No antigen is known for it. It has no much larger one-base neighbor in the sample; base qualities were not kept. To demonstrate the VDJtools post-analysis software, the study profiled TCR beta repertoires from the peripheral blood of around 13 young patients with multiple sclerosis. The multiple sclerosis patients were children and adolescents ranging in age from about 6 to 16 years. The data were obtained in a study of post-analysis software for immune sequencing data (dated by TCRdb to the mid-2010s). For the study in its entirety: Disease courses on record covered relapsing-remitting, secondary progressive and progressive-relapsing multiple sclerosis, though some patients had no subtype annotation. A subset of samples was prepared in parallel using single-end sample barcoding, then pooled and co-amplified after Illumina adapter ligation. Patient repertoires were compared against about twelve previously published healthy control repertoires from donors aged roughly 6 to 26 years.

Overall study results and their limits: A handful of TRBV segments, including TRBV5-6, TRBV5-1 and TRBV20-1, were significantly more frequent in patients than controls. Significantly lower normalized Chao1 diversity was found in multiple sclerosis patients than in controls, suggesting substantial peripheral T-cell clonal expansion. The control group was slightly older than the multiple sclerosis patient group. Direct clustering with F measure revealed strong co-clustering of samples prepared in the same batch, which led to a batch-effect correction.

CDR1 KGHSH and CDR2 LQKENI were looked up in the germline V gene. The CDR3 contains 11 residues, cysteine and phenylalanine counted. Only the CDR3 part of the read is kept: 33 bases, read in frame from the first base. Libraries came from PCR. Sequencing relied on an Illumina HiSeq 2500. Unique molecular identifiers were incorporated into TCR beta cDNA libraries to reduce PCR and sequencing biases. Every 1 to 10 million input T cells yielded 500,000 or so cDNA molecules, meaning each molecule approximated one T cell. The patient libraries were prepared and sequenced with the same protocol used for the earlier healthy control dataset. Samples belonging to the same batch were prepared together, multiplexed and sequenced on a shared HiSeq lane. The source study handled its data this way. MIGEC was used to process the raw barcoded reads, and molecular identifier groups with only a single read were discarded before consensus assembly and CDR3 extraction. Clonotype tables were post-analysed with VDJtools, and diversity was normalized by down-sampling all datasets to the smallest sample size. To correct batch-related cross-sample contamination, repertoire overlap clustering matched CDR3 amino acid sequences but not nucleotide sequences. TCRdb passed the public sequencing reads through fastp at Q25 and MiXCR, retaining productive beta sequences. Each record represents a unique CDR3 protein, reported with the most common genes and DNA among its rows. The V and J calls and clone size are TCRdb's, not the authors'. Here the sample has some 800,000 distinct CDR3 sequences; 46% occur a single time. The ten biggest clones cover approximately 4.4% of the sample.

Sequencing used blood. The sequence was obtained from a girl between 5 and 17 years old with multiple sclerosis. Recombination connected TRBV18 to TRBJ2-5, and perhaps TRBD1 as D gene, on 5 matching bases. The J call may be wrong; the DNA end is better matched by TRBJ2-3. The CDR3 corresponds to CASSPGQTQYF. The DNA sequence is as follows: TGTGCCAGCAGTCCAGGGCAGACGCAGTATTTT.